The 21 T cell receptor beta chains below all came from one sample that was sequenced in a study of tumor-infiltrating lymphocytes in primary liver carcinoma. A constant-region primer served to make TCR beta cDNA from about 500 ng total RNA. Libraries of TCR beta came from three nested multiplex PCR rounds with slightly modified ARM-PCR. The first two PCR rounds, roughly 10 cycles each, used TRBV1-TRBV30 forward primers and a C-beta reverse primer. A single record per CDR3 protein comes from TCRdb applying MiXCR to the multiplex PCR reads. Among fewer than 350,000 distinct CDR3 sequences listed, about 61% were seen once. Unsorted whole blood supplied the RNA, and germline DNA was extracted too. Sample: peripheral blood. The receptors come from a man aged 35 to 55 with primary liver carcinoma and hepatitis B virus infection.

This clonotype was seen only once. The chain has TRBV6-5 and TRBJ1-6; D is possibly TRBD1 (5 bases). Trimming took 10 bases from V and 4 from J, leaving 20 bases between them. The CDR3 loop spans 16 amino acids. CDR1 MNHEY and CDR2 SVGAGI come from the germline V gene. This CDR3 reads CANSPINRSYNSPLHF. In nucleotides, the CDR3 is TGTGCCAACAGCCCCATTAACAGGAGTTATAATTCACCCCTCCACTTT.

The rearrangement joins TRBV28 to TRBJ1-3, with D perhaps matching TRBD1 (5 bases). Deletions cut 7 bases from V and 1 base from J, with 14 bases between. Germline CDR1 and CDR2: MDHEN and SYDVKM. The CDR3 runs 15 residues. In nucleotides, the CDR3 is TGTGCCAGCACCGAGTCCCAGGGTTCTGGAAACACCATATATTTT. As protein: CASTESQGSGNTIYF. The full variable domain, its missing parts supplied by reference TRBV28 and TRBJ1-3, is DVKVTQSSRYLVKRTGEKVFLECVQDMDHENMFWYRQDPGLGLRLIYFSYDVKMKEKGDIPEGYSVSREKKERFSLILESASTNQTSMYLCASTESQGSGNTIYFGEGSWLTVV.

In its sample, this clonotype was seen many times. The chain is built from TRBV6-1 and TRBJ2-1; no reliable D call. Trimming cost V 4 bases and J 2 bases, with 18 bases left between them. The length of the CDR3 is 17 residues. Germline loops: CDR1 MNHNS, CDR2 SASEGT. This chain's CDR3 is CASSGNDPTSPYNEQFF. The CDR3 DNA sequence: TGTGCCAGCAGTGGAAACGACCCCACATCTCCCTACAATGAGCAGTTCTTC.

Notes on this clonotype: The germline gene is not matched at one end of the junction; a read error may be the cause. CDR3 sequence (DNA): TGTGCCAGCACTGAAGCGCTGGTTGAGTATACGCAGTATTTT. Amino acid sequence: CASTEALVEYTQYF. The J gene is TRBJ2-3, the V gene TRBV6-1; D is undetermined. This CDR3 spans 14 amino acids. The germline CDR1 and CDR2 sequences are MNHNS and SASEGT.

In the case of this clonotype: Likely a read error: the CDR3 ends without its conserved phenylalanine or tryptophan. The J gene is TRBJ2-7, the V gene TRBV11-2; the match to TRBD1 covers 7 bases. The CDR3 length is 14 residues. CDR1 and CDR2 from the germline V gene are SGHAT and FQNNGV. Losses at the gene ends were 5 bases for V and 4 bases for J; bases not matched to a gene: 8. CDR3 protein: CASSTLGQQYEQYL. The DNA of the CDR3 is TGTGCCAGCAGCACCTTGGGACAGCAGTACGAGCAGTACCTC.

CDR3 loop: CASSDEAQHF. The DNA of the CDR3 is TGTGCCAGCTCCGATGAGGCCCAGCATTTT. The rearrangement joins TRBV28 to TRBJ1-5; no clear D. V was trimmed by 8 bases and J by 11 bases, leaving 10 bases between them. CDR1 and CDR2 from the germline V gene are MDHEN and SYDVKM. CDR3 length: 10 amino acids.

Note on this clonotype: A read error is possible here, since a much larger clone lies one base away. The rearrangement joins TRBV6-6 to TRBJ2-3, with 7 bases matching TRBD1. Germline CDR1 reads MNHNY; CDR2 reads SVGAGI (reference sequence). The trim removed 3 bases at V and 3 bases at J, leaving 12 bases unmatched. The CDR3 runs to 17 residues. The CDR3 bases are TGTGCCAGCAGTTATCTAGGACAGGCAAAACAGACAGATACGCAGTATTTT. It specifies CASSYLGQAKQTDTQYF.

This clonotype was counted a few times. One base away lies a much larger clone, so this may be a sequencing read error. The CDR3 region has the DNA TGCAGCGGGTGTGCAGGTCTGACAGATACGCAGTATTTT. It translates to CSGCAGLTDTQYF. This chain connects TRBV29-1 to TRBJ2-3; D remains ambiguous. Germline assignment: CDR1 SQVTM and CDR2 ANQGSEA. The CDR3 extends over 13 amino acids. V lost 7 bases to trimming and J lost 3 bases, with 14 bases between them.

This clonotype was observed many times. This sequence joins TRBV5-1 and TRBJ2-1, with TRBD1 matching 7 bases. The CDR3 is made up of 15 amino acids. The V gene end was trimmed by 0 bases and the J gene end by 4 bases; junction bases not matched to a gene: 4. In germline, CDR1 is SGHRS, CDR2 YFSETQ. This chain's CDR3 is CASSLEQGVYNEQFF. CDR3 DNA: TGCGCCAGCAGCTTGGAGCAGGGGGTATACAATGAGCAGTTCTTC.

For this clonotype: The CDR3 ends on some other residue instead of the conserved phenylalanine or tryptophan, so this is likely a read error. CDR3 DNA sequence: TGTGCCAGCAGCTTAATGACAGGTCTCGGAAACACCATATATCTT. Its translation is CASSLMTGLGNTIYL. The chain combines TRBV13 with TRBJ1-3, with a weak D call TRBD1 (6 bases). The germline CDR1 and CDR2 sequences are PRHDT and FYEKMQ (reference sequence). The CDR3 totals 15 residues. Deletions cut 2 bases from V and 4 bases from J, with 12 bases between.

The rearrangement uses TRBV5-4 and TRBJ2-5; maybe TRBD2 (6 bases). V shed 4 bases and J shed 3 bases, with 16 bases lying between them. CDR1 is SGHNT, CDR2 YYREEE, per germline (reference sequence). CDR3 length equals 15 residues. The CDR3 loop reads CASSRGLGEKETQYF. The DNA of the CDR3 is TGTGCCAGCAGCAGGGGACTGGGGGAGAAAGAGACCCAGTACTTC.

The J gene is TRBJ1-5, the V gene TRBV6-5; D is unresolved. Germline CDR1 is MNHEY and CDR2 is SVGAGI. V was shortened by 7 bases and J by 7 bases, with 14 bases between the two germline ends. This CDR3 is 13 amino acids long. The CDR3 is CASNKPRKQPQHF. DNA for the CDR3: TGTGCCAGCAACAAGCCAAGGAAACAGCCCCAGCATTTT.

A remark on this clonotype: Germline is not matched at one junction end, which may reflect a read error. The chain uses TRBV29-1 and TRBJ2-7, with 7 bases aligning to TRBD1. The CDR3 length is 12 residues. The V gene's germline CDR1 is SQVTM and CDR2 ANQGSEA. The CDR3 loop reads CSGGDSSYEHYF. CDR3 sequence (DNA): TGCAGCGGAGGGGACAGTTCCTACGAGCATTACTTC.

With respect to this clonotype: Relative to the germline gene, one junction end is altered; a read error may explain this. The V and J genes are TRBV4-3 and TRBJ2-2; D is unresolved. There are 16 residues in the CDR3. Germline lookup yields CDR1 LGHNA and CDR2 YSLEER. The CDR3 is CASSQGSALNTWELFF. The CDR3, as DNA: TGTGCCAGCAGCCAAGGGTCAGCTTTGAACACCTGGGAGCTGTTTTTT.

This sequence joins TRBV11-1 and TRBJ2-1; 12 nucleotides line up with TRBD2. V lost 1 base and J lost 6; bases outside the gene matches: 22. From germline, CDR1 is SGHAT and CDR2 FQDESV (reference sequence). The CDR3 has 22 amino acids. CDR3 sequence: CASSLGPNIPTSGRFSANEQFF. The CDR3 DNA reads TGTGCCAGCAGCTTAGGGCCTAATATCCCGACTAGCGGGAGATTTTCCGCCAATGAGCAGTTCTTC.

A few counts support this clonotype. J is TRBJ2-1 and V is TRBV13; D ambiguous. The germline gives CDR1 PRHDT, CDR2 FYEKMQ (reference sequence). The CDR3 is made up of 14 amino acids. Trimming shortened V by 6 bases and J by 2 bases, and 11 bases separated the two germline ends. In nucleotides, the CDR3 is TGTGCCAGCAGTATTTTGTCTACCTACAATGAGCAGTTCTTC. Translating it yields CASSILSTYNEQFF.

Points on this clonotype: This may stem from a read error, because a much larger clone lies one nucleotide away. The V and J genes are TRBV12-3 or TRBV12-4 and TRBJ1-5; D not certain. The better agreement between TRBJ2-3 and the DNA end casts doubt on the J call. This CDR3 has 12 amino acids. CDR3 protein: CASTRAGQPQYF. The CDR3 region has the DNA TGTGCCAGCACTCGGGCTGGTCAGCCCCAGTATTTT.

The chain uses TRBV6-2 or TRBV6-3 and TRBJ1-2; 8 nucleotides line up with TRBD1. V was pared by 6 bases and J by 3 bases, with 6 bases of the junction left unmatched. Germline CDR1 is MNHEY and CDR2 is SVGEGT. The CDR3 is 14 amino acids. The CDR3 here is CASRSGGADYGYTF. In DNA form, the CDR3 reads TGTGCCAGCAGGTCAGGGGGCGCTGACTATGGCTACACCTTC.

The rearrangement uses TRBV29-1 and TRBJ1-2; TRBD1 aligns across 7 bases. Germline CDR1 SQVTM, CDR2 ANQGSEA. Trimming cost V 4 bases and J 8 bases; bases outside gene matches: 22. The CDR3 length is 17 residues. CDR3: CSVVLVVFRQGERGYTF. DNA of the CDR3: TGCAGCGTTGTTCTCGTGGTGTTTCGGCAGGGGGAGCGGGGCTACACCTTC.

About this clonotype: A much larger clone lies a single base off, so this may be a read error. The chain uses TRBV4-2 and TRBJ2-7; D may be TRBD2 (6 bases). The CDR3 is made up of 13 amino acids. Germline V CDR1 and CDR2: LGHNA, YNFKEQ. The CDR3 bases are TGTGCCAGCTGCCACCTGACTAGTGGCGAGCAGTACTTC. It yields the protein CASCHLTSGEQYF.

Notes on this clonotype: This may be a read error, as it is one base from a much larger clone. The chain links TRBV5-6 to TRBJ1-5; D gene unclear. CDR1 is SGHDT and CDR2 is YYEEEE in the germline V gene. The CDR3 is 14 amino acids. The V gene lost 1 base and the J gene lost 8 bases, with 13 bases spanning the gap. CDR3 nucleotide sequence: TGTGCCAGCAGCTTGACGGGGAGAGATAAGCCCCAGCATTTT. This sequence encodes CASSLTGRDKPQHF.